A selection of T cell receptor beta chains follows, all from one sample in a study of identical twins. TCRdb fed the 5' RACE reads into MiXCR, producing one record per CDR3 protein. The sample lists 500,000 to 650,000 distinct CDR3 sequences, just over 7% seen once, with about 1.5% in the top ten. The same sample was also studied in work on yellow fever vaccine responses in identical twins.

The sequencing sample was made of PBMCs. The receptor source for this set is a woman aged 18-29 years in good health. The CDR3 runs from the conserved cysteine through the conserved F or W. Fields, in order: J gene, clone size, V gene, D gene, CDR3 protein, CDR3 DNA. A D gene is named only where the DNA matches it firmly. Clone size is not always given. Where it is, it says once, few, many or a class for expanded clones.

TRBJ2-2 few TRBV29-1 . CSADSDNTGELFF TGCAGCGCCGACTCAGATAACACCGGGGAGCTGTTTTTT
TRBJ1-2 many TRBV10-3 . CAITPRGDNYGYTF TGTGCCATCACCCCCCGGGGGGATAACTATGGCTACACCTTC
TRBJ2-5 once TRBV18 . CASSRQFQKTQYF TGTGCCAGCTCACGACAGTTCCAAAAGACCCAGTACTTC
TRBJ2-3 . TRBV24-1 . CATRGDFGTQYF TGTGCCACCAGGGGGGACTTTGGTACGCAGTATTTT
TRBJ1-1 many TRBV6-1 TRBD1 CASGPKGQGAGEAFF TGTGCCAGCGGCCCTAAGGGACAGGGGGCGGGGGAAGCTTTCTTT
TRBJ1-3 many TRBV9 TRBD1 CASSAQDRTSGNTIYF TGTGCCAGCAGCGCCCAGGACAGGACTTCTGGAAACACCATATATTTT
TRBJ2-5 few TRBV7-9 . CASSSPGPDWETQYF TGTGCCAGCAGCTCCCCGGGCCCTGACTGGGAGACCCAGTACTTC
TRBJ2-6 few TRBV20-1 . CSFNSGANVLTF TGCAGTTTCAACTCTGGGGCCAACGTCCTGACTTTC
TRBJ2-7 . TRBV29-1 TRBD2 CSVEGTGLAGPYEQYF TGCAGCGTTGAGGGAACTGGACTAGCGGGACCCTACGAGCAGTACTTC
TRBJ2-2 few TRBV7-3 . CASSRTERAGELFF TGTGCCAGCAGCAGAACCGAGAGGGCCGGGGAGCTGTTTTTT
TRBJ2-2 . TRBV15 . CATSLRQGGHTVNTVLWFRELFF TGTGCCACCAGCTTACGACAGGGAGGACACACCGTGAACACCGTGCTCTGGTTCAGGGAGCTGTTTTTT
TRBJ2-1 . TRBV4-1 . CASSHPRGEQFF TGCGCCAGCAGCCACCCTCGGGGTGAGCAGTTCTTC
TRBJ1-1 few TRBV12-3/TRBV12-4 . CASSLVGLGPNTEAFF TGTGCCAGCAGTTTGGTGGGGCTGGGACCGAACACTGAAGCTTTCTTT
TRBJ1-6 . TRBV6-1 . CASSRGTVKSSYNSPLHF TGTGCCAGCAGCCGGGGGACGGTGAAGAGCTCCTATAATTCACCCCTCCACTTT
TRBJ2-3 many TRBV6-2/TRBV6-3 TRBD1 CASSYPRQGTDTQYF TGTGCCAGCAGTTACCCACGACAGGGAACCGATACGCAGTATTTT
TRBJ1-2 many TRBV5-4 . CASSLLQRSNYGYTF TGTGCCAGCAGCTTGCTCCAGCGATCTAACTATGGCTACACCTTC
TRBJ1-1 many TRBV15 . CATSSQTGSTEAFF TGTGCCACCAGCAGTCAAACAGGGAGCACTGAAGCTTTCTTT
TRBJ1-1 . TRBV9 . CASSGGPGTEAFF TGTGCCAGCAGCGGCGGGCCGGGAACTGAAGCTTTCTTT
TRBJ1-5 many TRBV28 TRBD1 CASSSPGTGPGQPQHF TGTGCCAGCAGTTCTCCCGGGACAGGGCCCGGTCAGCCCCAGCATTTT
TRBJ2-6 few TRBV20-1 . CSARMGGANVLTF TGCAGTGCTAGGATGGGGGGGGCCAACGTCCTGACTTTC
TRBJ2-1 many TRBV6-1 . CASSPSLVGYNEQFF TGTGCCAGCAGCCCTTCGCTAGTGGGCTACAATGAGCAGTTCTTC
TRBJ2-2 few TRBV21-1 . CASSKGADHPPNANTGELFF TGTGCCAGCAGCAAAGGTGCAGACCATCCTCCCAACGCGAACACCGGGGAGCTGTTTTTT
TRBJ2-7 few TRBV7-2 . CASSLGATSYEQYF TGTGCCAGCAGCTTAGGGGCGACGAGCTACGAGCAGTACTTC
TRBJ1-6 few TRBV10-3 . CAIRAEQAGSPLHF TGTGCCATCAGGGCCGAGCAGGCGGGTTCACCCCTCCACTTT
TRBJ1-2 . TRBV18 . CASSPPAENYGYTF TGTGCCAGCTCACCACCAGCAGAGAACTATGGCTACACCTTC
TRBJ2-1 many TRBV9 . CASSSPRREQFF TGTGCCAGCAGCTCCCCCCGGCGGGAACAGTTCTTC
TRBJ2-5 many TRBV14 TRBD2 CASSHLYSSGQETQYF TGTGCCAGCAGCCATTTGTACTCTAGCGGGCAAGAGACCCAGTACTTC
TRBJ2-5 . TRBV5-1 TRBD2 CASSLGISGRLQETQYF TGCGCCAGCAGCTTGGGTATTAGCGGGCGTCTCCAAGAGACCCAGTACTTC
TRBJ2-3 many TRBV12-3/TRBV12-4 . CASSFMASTDTQYF TGTGCCAGCAGTTTCATGGCTAGCACAGATACGCAGTATTTT
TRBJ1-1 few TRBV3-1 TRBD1 CASSQGGTGLNTEAFF TGTGCCAGCAGCCAAGGAGGGACAGGGCTGAACACTGAAGCTTTCTTT
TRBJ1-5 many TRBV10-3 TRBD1 CAISEWDRGNQPQHF TGTGCCATCAGTGAGTGGGACAGGGGCAATCAGCCCCAGCATTTT
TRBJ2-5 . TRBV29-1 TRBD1 CSVEDEGTGQRQETQYF TGCAGCGTTGAAGATGAGGGGACAGGGCAAAGACAAGAGACCCAGTACTTC
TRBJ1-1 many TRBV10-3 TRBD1 CAISPPAGGQNTEAFF TGTGCCATCAGCCCGCCCGCAGGGGGTCAGAACACTGAAGCTTTCTTT
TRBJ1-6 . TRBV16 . CASSPDPRGSPLHF TGTGCCAGCAGCCCGGACCCGAGGGGTTCACCCCTCCACTTT
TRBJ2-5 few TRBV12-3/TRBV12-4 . CASSARRPQETQYF TGTGCCAGCAGTGCCCGACGGCCCCAAGAGACCCAGTACTTC
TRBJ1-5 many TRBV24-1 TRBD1 CATSTGTGGASISNQPQHF TGTGCCACCAGCACCGGGACAGGGGGCGCGTCGATAAGCAATCAGCCCCAGCATTTT
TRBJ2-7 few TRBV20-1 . CSARAPEAPYEQYF TGCAGTGCTAGAGCCCCGGAAGCCCCCTACGAGCAGTACTTC
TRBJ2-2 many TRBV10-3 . CAIGLTPETANTGELFF TGTGCCATCGGATTGACCCCCGAGACAGCGAACACCGGGGAGCTGTTTTTT
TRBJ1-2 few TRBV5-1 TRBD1 CASSALGQDYGYTF TGCGCCAGCAGCGCCCTGGGACAGGACTATGGCTACACCTTC
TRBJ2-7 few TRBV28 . CASSLPRAPYEQYF TGTGCCAGCAGTCTCCCCAGGGCCCCCTACGAGCAGTACTTC
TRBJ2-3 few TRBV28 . CASTNTYRFGTDTQYF TGTGCCAGCACCAATACTTACCGTTTTGGCACAGATACGCAGTATTTT
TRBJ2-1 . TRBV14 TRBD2 CASSQVEGGHNEQFF TGTGCCAGCAGCCAAGTCGAGGGAGGGCACAATGAGCAGTTCTTC
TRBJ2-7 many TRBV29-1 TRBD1 CSVTGQVYYEQYF TGCAGCGTGACCGGACAGGTCTACTACGAGCAGTACTTC
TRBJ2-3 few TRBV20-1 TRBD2 CSARVAGGRSGTDTQYF TGCAGTGCTAGAGTGGCGGGGGGCCGTTCAGGCACAGATACGCAGTATTTT
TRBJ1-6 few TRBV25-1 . CASTLGDSPLHF TGTGCCAGCACGTTGGGCGATTCACCCCTCCACTTT
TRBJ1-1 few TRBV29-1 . CSGGVLNTEAFF TGCAGCGGAGGGGTACTGAACACTGAAGCTTTCTTT
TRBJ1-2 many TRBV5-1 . CASSLLSTDGYTF TGCGCCAGCAGCCTACTATCCACTGATGGCTACACCTTC
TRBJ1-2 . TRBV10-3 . CAISESDSSYGYTF TGTGCCATCAGTGAGTCAGACAGTAGCTATGGCTACACCTTC
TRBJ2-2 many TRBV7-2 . CASSWKNTGELFF TGTGCCAGCAGCTGGAAGAACACCGGGGAGCTGTTTTTT
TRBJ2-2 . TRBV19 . CATSLGWFTGELFF TGTGCCACCTCTCTGGGTTGGTTCACCGGGGAGCTGTTTTTT